This TCR beta chain was obtained from a study of blood T cells in healthy people across ages. Sample-barcoded 5' priming and a J-beta primer mix drove a second PCR of about 6 to 12 cycles. TCRdb independently ran MiXCR on the 5' RACE reads; one entry per CDR3 protein. Of hundreds of thousands of distinct CDR3 sequences in the sample, approximately 40% were seen once. Germline CDR1 SGHVS, CDR2 FQNEAQ. The CDR3 runs 12 residues. Trimming took off 3 bases at V and 14 bases at J, with 13 bases between the two ends. Sequenced sample: blood. V is TRBV7-8 and J is TRBJ1-4, with D unclear. This receptor was obtained from a man older than 75 in good health. The CDR3 is CASSFNREYLFF. The CDR3 region has the DNA TGTGCCAGCAGCTTTAACCGGGAATATCTGTTTTTT.